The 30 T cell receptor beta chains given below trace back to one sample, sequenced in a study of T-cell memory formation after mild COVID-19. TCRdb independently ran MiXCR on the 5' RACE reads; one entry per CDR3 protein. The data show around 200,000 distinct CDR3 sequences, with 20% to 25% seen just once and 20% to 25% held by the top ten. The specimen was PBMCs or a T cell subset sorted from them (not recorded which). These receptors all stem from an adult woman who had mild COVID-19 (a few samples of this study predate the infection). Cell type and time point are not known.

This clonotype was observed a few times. The CDR3 loop reads CASRMWGSLPFEQYF. The CDR3, as DNA: TGTGCCAGCAGGATGTGGGGCTCCCTTCCCTTTGAGCAGTACTTC. The chain joins TRBV27 to TRBJ2-7; possible D gene TRBD1, 5 bases. The CDR3 consists of 15 residues. Germline CDR1 reads MNHEY; CDR2 reads SMNVEV (reference sequence). V shed 6 bases and J shed 7 bases, with 22 bases lying between them.

CDR3 amino acids: CASSQVVSDTQYF. In nucleotides, the CDR3 is TGTGCCAGCAGCCAAGTGGTGTCAGATACGCAGTATTTT. The V and J genes are TRBV4-2 and TRBJ2-3; D gene uncertain. The V gene lost 1 base and the J gene lost 4 bases, with 6 bases spanning the gap. The CDR3 length is 13 residues. Germline assignment: CDR1 LGHNA and CDR2 YNFKEQ.

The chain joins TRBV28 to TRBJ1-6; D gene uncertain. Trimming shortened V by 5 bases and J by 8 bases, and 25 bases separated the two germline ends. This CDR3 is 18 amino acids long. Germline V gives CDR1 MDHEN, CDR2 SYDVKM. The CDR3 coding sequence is TGTGCCAGCAGTCCCATGCTTCGGGAACCGATCCACGATTCACCCCTCCACTTT. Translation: CASSPMLREPIHDSPLHF.

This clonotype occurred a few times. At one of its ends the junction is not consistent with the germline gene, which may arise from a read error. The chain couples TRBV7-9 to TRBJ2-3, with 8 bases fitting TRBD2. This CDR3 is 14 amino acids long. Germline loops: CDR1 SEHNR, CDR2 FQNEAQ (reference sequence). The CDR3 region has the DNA TGTGCCGGCAGTTTTCCGGGGGGGGGAGATACGCAGTATTTT. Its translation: CAGSFPGGGDTQYF.

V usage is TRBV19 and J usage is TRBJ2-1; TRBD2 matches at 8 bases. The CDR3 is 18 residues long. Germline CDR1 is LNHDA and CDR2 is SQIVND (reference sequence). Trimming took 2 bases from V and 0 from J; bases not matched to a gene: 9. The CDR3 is CASSIFTVGTSSYNEQFF. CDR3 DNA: TGTGCCAGTAGTATATTCACCGTGGGGACTAGCTCCTACAATGAGCAGTTCTTC.

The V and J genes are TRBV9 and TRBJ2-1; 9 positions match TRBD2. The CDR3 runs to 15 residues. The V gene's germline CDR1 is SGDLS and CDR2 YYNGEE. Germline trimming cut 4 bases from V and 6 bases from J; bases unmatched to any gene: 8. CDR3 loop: CASSPGTSIINEQFF. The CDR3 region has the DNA TGTGCCAGCAGCCCCGGGACTAGCATCATCAATGAGCAGTTCTTC. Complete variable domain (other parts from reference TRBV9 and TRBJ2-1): DSGVTQTPKHLITATGQRVTLRCSPRSGDLSVYWYQQSLDQGLQFLIQYYNGEERAKGNILERFSAQQFPDLHSELNLSSLELGDSALYFCASSPGTSIINEQFFGPGTRLTVL.

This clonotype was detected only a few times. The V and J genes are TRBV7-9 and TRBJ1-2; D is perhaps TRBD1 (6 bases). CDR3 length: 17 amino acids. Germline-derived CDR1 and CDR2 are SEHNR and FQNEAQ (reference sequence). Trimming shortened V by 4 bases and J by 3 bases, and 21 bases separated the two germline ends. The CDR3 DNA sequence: TGTGCCAGCAGCTCCCCGCCAGGGGCAGGGGTAGACTATGGCTACACCTTC. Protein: CASSSPPGAGVDYGYTF.

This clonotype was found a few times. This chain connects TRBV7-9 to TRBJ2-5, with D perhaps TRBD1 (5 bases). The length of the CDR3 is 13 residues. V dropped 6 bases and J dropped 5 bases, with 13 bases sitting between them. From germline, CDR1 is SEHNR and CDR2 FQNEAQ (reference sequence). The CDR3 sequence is CASRSGFSETQYF. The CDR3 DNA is TGTGCCAGCAGGTCAGGGTTCAGCGAGACCCAGTACTTC.

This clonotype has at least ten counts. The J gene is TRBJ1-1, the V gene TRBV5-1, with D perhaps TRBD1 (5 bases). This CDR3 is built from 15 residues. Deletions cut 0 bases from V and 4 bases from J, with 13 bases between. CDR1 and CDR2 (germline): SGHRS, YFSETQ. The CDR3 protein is CASSLGGDGGTEAFF. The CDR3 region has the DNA TGCGCCAGCAGCTTGGGCGGGGACGGGGGCACTGAAGCTTTCTTT.

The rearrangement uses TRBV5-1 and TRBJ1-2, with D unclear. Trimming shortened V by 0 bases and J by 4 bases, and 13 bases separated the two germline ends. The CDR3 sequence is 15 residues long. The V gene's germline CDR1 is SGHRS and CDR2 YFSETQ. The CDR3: CASSLEPGELYGYTF. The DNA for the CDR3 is TGCGCCAGCAGCTTGGAACCAGGAGAGCTCTATGGCTACACCTTC.

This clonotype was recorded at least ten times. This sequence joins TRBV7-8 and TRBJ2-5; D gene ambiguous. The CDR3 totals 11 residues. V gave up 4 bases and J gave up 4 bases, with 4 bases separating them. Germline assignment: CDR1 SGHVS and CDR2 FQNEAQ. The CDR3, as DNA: TGTGCCAGCAGCTCCGGAGAGACCCAGTACTTC. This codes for CASSSGETQYF.

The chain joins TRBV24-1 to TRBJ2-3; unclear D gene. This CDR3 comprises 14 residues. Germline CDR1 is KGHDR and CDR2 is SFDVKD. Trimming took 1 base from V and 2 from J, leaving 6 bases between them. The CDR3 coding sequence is TGTGCCACCAGTGATTTTGGCATCACAGATACGCAGTATTTT. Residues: CATSDFGITDTQYF.

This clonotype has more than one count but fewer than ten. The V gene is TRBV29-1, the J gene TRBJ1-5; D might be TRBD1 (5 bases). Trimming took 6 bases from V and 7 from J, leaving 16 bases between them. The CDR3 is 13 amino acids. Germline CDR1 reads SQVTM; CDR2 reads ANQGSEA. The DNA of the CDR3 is TGCAGCGTCGCGGACGGGGCTTGGCAGCCCCAGCATTTT. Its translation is CSVADGAWQPQHF.

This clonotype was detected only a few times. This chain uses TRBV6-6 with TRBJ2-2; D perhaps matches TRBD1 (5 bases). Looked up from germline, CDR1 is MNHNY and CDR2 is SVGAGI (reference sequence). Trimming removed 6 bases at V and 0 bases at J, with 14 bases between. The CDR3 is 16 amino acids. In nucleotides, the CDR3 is TGTGCCAGCAGACGGCCAGGGAACCCGAACACCGGGGAGCTGTTTTTT. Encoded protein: CASRRPGNPNTGELFF.

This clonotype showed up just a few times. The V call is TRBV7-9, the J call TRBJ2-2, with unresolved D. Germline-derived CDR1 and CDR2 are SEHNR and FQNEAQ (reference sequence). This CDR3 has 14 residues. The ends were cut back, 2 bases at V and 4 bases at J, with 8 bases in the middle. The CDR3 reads CASSLSPSTGELFF. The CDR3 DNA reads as TGTGCCAGCAGCTTAAGTCCTAGCACCGGGGAGCTGTTTTTT. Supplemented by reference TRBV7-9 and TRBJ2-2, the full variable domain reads DTGVSQNPRHKITKRGQNVTFRCDPISEHNRLYWYRQTLGQGPEFLTYFQNEAQLEKSRLLSDRFSAERPKGSFSTLEIQRTEQGDSAMYLCASSLSPSTGELFFGEGSRLTVL.

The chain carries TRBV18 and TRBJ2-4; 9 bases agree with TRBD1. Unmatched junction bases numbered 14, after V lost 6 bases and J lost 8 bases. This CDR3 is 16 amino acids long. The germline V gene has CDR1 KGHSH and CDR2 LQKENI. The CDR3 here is CASSPRQGGYRDIQYF. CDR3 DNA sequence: TGTGCCAGCTCCCCCCGACAGGGGGGTTATCGGGACATTCAGTACTTC.

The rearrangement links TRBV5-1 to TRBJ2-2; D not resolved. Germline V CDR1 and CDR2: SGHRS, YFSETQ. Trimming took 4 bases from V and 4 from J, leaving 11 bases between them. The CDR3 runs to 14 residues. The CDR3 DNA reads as TGCGCCAGCAGCCCTGGGGTGGGCACCGGGGAGCTGTTTTTT. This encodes CASSPGVGTGELFF.

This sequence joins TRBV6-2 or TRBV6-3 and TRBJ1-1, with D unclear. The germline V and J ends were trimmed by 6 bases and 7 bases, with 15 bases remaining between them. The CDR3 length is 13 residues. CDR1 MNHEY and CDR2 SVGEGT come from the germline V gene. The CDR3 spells CASRTGNSVEAFF. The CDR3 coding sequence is TGTGCCAGCAGAACCGGGAATTCCGTTGAAGCTTTCTTT.

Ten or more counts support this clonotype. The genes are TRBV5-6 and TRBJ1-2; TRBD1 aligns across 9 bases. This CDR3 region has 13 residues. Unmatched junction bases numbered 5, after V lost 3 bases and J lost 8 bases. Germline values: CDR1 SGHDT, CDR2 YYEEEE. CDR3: CASSWGTGIGYTF. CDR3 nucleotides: TGTGCCAGCAGCTGGGGGACAGGGATCGGCTACACCTTC.

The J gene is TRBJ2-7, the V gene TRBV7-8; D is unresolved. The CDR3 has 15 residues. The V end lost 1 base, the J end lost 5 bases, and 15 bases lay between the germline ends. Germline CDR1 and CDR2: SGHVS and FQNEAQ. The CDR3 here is CASSLGLATSDEQYF. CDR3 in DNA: TGTGCCAGCAGCTTAGGACTGGCCACCTCGGACGAGCAGTACTTC.

The CDR3 here is CASSEHLRAGTGSPLHF. CDR3 in DNA: TGTGCCAGCAGTGAACACCTGAGGGCCGGCACGGGATCACCCCTCCACTTT. The V and J genes are TRBV27 and TRBJ1-6; D is unresolved. Germline CDR1 MNHEY, CDR2 SMNVEV (reference sequence). V was pared by 5 bases and J by 10 bases, with 24 bases between. This CDR3 region has 17 residues.

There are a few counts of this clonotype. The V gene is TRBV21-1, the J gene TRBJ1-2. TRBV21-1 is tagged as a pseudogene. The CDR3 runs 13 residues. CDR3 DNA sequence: TGTGCCAGCAGCAATAAAGAGGACTATGGCTACACCTTC. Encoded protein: CASSNKEDYGYTF.

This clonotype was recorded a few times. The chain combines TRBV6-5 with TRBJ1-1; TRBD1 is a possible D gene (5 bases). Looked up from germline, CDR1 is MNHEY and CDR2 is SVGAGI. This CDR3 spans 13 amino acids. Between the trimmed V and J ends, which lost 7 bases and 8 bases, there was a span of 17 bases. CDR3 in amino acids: CASKPWGSGEAFF. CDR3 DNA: TGTGCCAGCAAACCCTGGGGGAGCGGGGAAGCTTTCTTT.

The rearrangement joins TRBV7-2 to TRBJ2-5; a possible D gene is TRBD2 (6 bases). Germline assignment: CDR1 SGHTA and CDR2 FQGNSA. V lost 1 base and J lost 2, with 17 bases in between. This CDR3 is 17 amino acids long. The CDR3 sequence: CASSLVGGYDRQETQYF. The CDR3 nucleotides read TGTGCCAGCAGCTTAGTCGGGGGATACGATCGACAAGAGACCCAGTACTTC.

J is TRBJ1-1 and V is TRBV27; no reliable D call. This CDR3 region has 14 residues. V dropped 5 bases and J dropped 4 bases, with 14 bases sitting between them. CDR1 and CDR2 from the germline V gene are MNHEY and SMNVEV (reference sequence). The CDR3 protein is CASSVRTAATEAFF. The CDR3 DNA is TGTGCCAGCAGTGTCCGGACCGCCGCCACTGAAGCTTTCTTT.

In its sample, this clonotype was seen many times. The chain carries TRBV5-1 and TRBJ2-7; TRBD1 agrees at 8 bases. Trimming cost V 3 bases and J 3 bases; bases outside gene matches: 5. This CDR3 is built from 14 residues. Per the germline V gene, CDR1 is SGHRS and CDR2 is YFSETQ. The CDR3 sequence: CASSSGTGDYEQYF. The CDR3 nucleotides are TGCGCCAGCAGCTCGGGGACAGGAGACTACGAGCAGTACTTC. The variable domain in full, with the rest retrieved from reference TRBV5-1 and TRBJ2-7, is KAGVTQTPRYLIKTRGQQVTLSCSPISGHRSVSWYQQTPGQGLQFLFEYFSETQRNKGNFPGRFSGRQFSNSRSEMNVSTLELGDSALYLCASSSGTGDYEQYFGPGTRLTVT.

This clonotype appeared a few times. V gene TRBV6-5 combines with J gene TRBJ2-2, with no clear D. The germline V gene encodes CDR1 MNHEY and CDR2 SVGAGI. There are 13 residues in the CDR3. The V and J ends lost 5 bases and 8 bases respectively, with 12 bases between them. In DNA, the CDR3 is TGTGCCAGCAGTCCGGCCATTCCTGGGGAGCTGTTTTTT. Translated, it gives CASSPAIPGELFF.

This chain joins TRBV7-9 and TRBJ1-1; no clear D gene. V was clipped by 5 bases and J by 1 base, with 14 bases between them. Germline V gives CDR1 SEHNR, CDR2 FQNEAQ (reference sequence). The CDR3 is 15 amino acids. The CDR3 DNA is TGTGCCAGCAGCACAATGTCCCGGGGGAACACTGAAGCTTTCTTT. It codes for CASSTMSRGNTEAFF.

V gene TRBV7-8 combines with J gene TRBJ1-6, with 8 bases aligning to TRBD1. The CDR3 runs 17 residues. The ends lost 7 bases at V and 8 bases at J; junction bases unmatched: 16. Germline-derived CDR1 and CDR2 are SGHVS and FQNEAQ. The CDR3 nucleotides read TGTGCCAGCAAAGGGGTGACAGGGGATTATAGGGATTCACCCCTCCACTTT. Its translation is CASKGVTGDYRDSPLHF. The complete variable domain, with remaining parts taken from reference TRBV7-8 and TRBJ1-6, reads GAGVSQSPRYKVAKRGQDVALRCDPISGHVSLFWYQQALGQGPEFLTYFQNEAQLDKSGLPSDRFFAERPEGSVSTLKIQRTQQEDSAVYLCASKGVTGDYRDSPLHFGNGTRLTVT.

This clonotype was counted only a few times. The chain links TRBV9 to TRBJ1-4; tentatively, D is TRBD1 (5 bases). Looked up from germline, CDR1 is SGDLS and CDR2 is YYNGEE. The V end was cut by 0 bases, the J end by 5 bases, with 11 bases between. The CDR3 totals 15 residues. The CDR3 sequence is CASSVAPQENEKLFF. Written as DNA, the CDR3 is TGTGCCAGCAGCGTAGCCCCACAGGAGAATGAAAAACTGTTTTTT.